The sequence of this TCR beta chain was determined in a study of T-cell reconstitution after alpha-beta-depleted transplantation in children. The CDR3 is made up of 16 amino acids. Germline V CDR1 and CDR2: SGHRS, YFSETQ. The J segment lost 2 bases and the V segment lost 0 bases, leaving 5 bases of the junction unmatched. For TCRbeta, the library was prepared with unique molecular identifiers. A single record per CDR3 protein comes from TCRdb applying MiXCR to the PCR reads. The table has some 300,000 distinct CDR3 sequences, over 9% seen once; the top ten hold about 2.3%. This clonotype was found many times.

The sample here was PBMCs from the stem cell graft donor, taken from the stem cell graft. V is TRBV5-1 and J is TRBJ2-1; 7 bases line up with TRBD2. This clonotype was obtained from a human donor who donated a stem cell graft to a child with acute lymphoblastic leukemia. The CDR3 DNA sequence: TGCGCCAGCAGCTTGGGGCTAGCGGCAACCTACAATGAGCAGTTCTTC. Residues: CASSLGLAATYNEQFF.